This T cell receptor (beta chain) was observed in a study of post-analysis software for immune sequencing data. Concerning this clonotype itself: Its antigen is unidentified. Mismatch with germline at one junction end may stem from a read error.

The CDR3 runs 15 residues. Germline V CDR1 and CDR2: SGHTA, FQGTGA. Included in the TCR beta cDNA libraries were unique molecular identifiers. MiXCR, applied by TCRdb to the PCR reads, yields one record per CDR3 protein. The data hold roughly 800,000 distinct CDR3 sequences, with approximately 53% observed a single time. Study-level points and caveats: Under the F measure, samples that were prepared in one batch clustered strongly together. Controls showed significantly higher normalized Chao1 diversity than did multiple sclerosis patients. About five TRBV segments occurring more often in patients than controls included TRBV5-6, TRBV5-1 and TRBV20-1.

This clonotype originated in a girl under 18 with multiple sclerosis. V is TRBV7-3 and J is TRBJ2-5; 9 bases line up with TRBD1. The J call may be incorrect, as the DNA end agrees better with TRBJ2-7. The specimen sequenced was blood. The CDR3 bases are TGTGTCAGCAGCTTAAATGGACAGGGGCGGAACGAGCAGTACTTC. It yields the protein CVSSLNGQGRNEQYF.